The entry below describes one TCR beta chain. Its specificity is not known. The sample is drawn from a study of cytomegalovirus exposure and HLA in healthy donors. Whole-study results and caveats: A cluster of highly shared sequence variants was likely a sequencing artifact. The authors later linked a missense DCLRE1C variant to TCR beta V- and J-gene trimming. Cytomegalovirus-associated TCR beta chains were listed, numbering roughly 150. Equally common other TCR beta chains were less clonally expanded than HLA-associated ones, a later analysis found.

Researchers ran the PCR with 60 Vbeta and 13 Jbeta primers. Profiling relied on immunoSEQ multiplex PCR, and the TCRdb table lists in-frame clones only, not all of them. The table shows under 50,000 clones, with around 90% occurring only once. The receptor was isolated from a woman aged 40 to 55 in good health and CMV-seropositive. Sequenced input: PBMCs.

The CDR3 nucleotides are TGTGCCAGCAGTCTAGCGGTAGATACGCAGTATTTT. This codes for CASSLAVDTQYF. The rearrangement joins TRBV7-2 to TRBJ2-3, with TRBD2 matching over 7 bases. There are 12 residues in the CDR3. The V segment lost 6 bases and the J segment 5 bases; nucleotides outside the gene matches: 2. Germline CDR1 SGHTA, CDR2 FQGNSA.